This T cell receptor beta chain was captured by sequencing in a study of shared clonotypes between healthy human individuals. The study's findings and limits: Investigators expected sequencing depth to affect clonotype sharing among donors.

V shed 0 bases and J 4 bases; nucleotides not matched to a gene: 8. The CDR3 has 17 amino acids. Germline CDR1 LGHNA, CDR2 YSLEER. The run depth of the assay was deep. For each subset, genomic DNA was distributed in equal portions over several immunoSEQ plates. Replicate PCRs were loaded with approximately 300 ng DNA from unsorted PBMC, around 30,000 T cell genomes. Profiled with immunoSEQ multiplex PCR; TCRdb holds only in-frame clones, not every one. The sample has 400,000 to 600,000 clones, roughly 77% seen once. As regards this clone: The antigen is undetermined.

The sequence derives from a woman aged 40 to 55 in good health. Some clones in this sample may be carry-over from other donors' samples. The sample was PBMCs. The chain has TRBV4-3 and TRBJ2-3; 9 bases map to TRBD2. The CDR3: CASSQDSSSGIPDTQYF. CDR3 nucleotide sequence: TGCGCCAGCAGCCAAGATTCTTCTAGCGGGATCCCAGATACGCAGTATTTT.